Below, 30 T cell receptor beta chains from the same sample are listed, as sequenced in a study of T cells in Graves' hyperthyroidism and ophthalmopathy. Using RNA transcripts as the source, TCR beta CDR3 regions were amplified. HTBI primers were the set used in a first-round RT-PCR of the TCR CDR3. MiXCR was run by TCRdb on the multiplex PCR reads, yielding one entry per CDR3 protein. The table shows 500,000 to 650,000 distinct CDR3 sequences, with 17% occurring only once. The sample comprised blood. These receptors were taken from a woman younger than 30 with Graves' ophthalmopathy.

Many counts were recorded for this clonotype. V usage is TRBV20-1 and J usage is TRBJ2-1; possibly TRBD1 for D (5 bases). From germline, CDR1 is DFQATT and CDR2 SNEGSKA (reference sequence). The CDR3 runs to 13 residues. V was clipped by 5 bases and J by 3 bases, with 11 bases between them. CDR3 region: CSAGRQLYNEQFF. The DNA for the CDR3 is TGCAGTGCTGGTAGACAGCTCTACAATGAGCAGTTCTTC.

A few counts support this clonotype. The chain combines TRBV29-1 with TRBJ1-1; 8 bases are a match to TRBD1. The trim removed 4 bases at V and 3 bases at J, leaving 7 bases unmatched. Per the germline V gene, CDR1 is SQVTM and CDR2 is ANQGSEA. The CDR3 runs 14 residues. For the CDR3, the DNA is TGCAGCGTTGTAACCGGACAGGGTCACACTGAAGCTTTCTTT. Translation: CSVVTGQGHTEAFF.

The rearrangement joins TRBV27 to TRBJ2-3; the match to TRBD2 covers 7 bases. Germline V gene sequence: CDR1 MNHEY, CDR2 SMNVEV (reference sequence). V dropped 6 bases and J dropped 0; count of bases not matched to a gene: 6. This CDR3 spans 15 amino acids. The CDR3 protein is CASRRLASSTDTQYF. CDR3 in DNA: TGTGCCAGCAGAAGACTAGCATCTAGCACAGATACGCAGTATTTT.

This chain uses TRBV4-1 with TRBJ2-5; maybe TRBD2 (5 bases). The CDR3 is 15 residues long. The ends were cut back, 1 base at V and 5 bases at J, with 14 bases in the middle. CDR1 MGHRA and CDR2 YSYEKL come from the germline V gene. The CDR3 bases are TGCGCCAGCAGCCAAGGAGATGCAAAGCGGGAGACCCAGTACTTC. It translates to CASSQGDAKRETQYF.

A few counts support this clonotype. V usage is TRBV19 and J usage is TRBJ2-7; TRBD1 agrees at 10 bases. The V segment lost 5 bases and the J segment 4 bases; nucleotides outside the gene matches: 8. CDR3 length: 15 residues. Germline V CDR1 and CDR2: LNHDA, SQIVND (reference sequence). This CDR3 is CASSETGTGDYEQYF. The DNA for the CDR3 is TGTGCCAGTAGTGAAACGGGGACAGGGGATTACGAGCAGTACTTC.

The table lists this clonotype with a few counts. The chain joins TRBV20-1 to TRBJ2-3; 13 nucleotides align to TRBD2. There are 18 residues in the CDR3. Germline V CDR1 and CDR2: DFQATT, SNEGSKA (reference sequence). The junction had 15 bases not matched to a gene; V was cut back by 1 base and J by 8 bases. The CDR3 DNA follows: TGCAGTGCTAGAGGTGGAACTAGCGGGAGGGCCTGGGCAGGTACGCAGTATTTT. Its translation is CSARGGTSGRAWAGTQYF.

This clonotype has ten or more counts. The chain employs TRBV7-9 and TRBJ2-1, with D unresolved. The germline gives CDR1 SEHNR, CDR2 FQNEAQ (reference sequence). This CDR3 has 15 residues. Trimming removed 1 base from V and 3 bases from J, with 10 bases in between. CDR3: CASSLGYSGYNEQFF. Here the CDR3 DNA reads TGTGCCAGCAGCTTAGGGTATTCGGGCTACAATGAGCAGTTCTTC.

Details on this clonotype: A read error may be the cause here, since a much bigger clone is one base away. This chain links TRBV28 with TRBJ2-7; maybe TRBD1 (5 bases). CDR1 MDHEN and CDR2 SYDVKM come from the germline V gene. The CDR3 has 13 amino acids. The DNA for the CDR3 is TGTGCCAGCAGCCAAGGACACTACTACGAGCGGTACTTC. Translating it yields CASSQGHYYERYF. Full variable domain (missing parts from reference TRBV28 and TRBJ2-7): DVKVTQSSRYLVKRTGEKVFLECVQDMDHENMFWYRQDPGLGLRLIYFSYDVKMKEKGDIPEGYSVSREKKERFSLILESASTNQTSMYLCASSQGHYYERYFGPGTRLTVT.

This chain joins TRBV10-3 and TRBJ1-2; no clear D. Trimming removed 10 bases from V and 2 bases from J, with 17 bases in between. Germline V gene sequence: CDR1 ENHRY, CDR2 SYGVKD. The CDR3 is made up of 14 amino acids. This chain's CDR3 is CATGHSGHNYGYTF. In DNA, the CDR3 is TGTGCCACCGGGCACTCGGGCCACAACTATGGCTACACCTTC.

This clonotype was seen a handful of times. The DNA of the CDR3 is TGTGCCAGCAGCCAAGATTTGGGACAGGCACCCGGGACGCAGTATTTT. Its protein product is CASSQDLGQAPGTQYF. V is TRBV4-2 and J is TRBJ2-3; 8 nucleotides match TRBD1. V lost 0 bases to trimming and J lost 9 bases; unmatched junction nucleotides: 11. The CDR3 loop spans 16 amino acids. The germline V gene has CDR1 LGHNA and CDR2 YNFKEQ.

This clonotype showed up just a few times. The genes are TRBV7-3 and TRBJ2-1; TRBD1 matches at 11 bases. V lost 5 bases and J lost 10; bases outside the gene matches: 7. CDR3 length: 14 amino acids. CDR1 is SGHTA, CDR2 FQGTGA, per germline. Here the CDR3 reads CASSLGQGASEQFF. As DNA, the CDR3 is TGTGCCAGCAGCCTAGGACAGGGGGCTTCCGAGCAGTTCTTC.

The CDR3 sequence: CASSIALYDNTDTQYF. DNA of the CDR3: TGTGCCAGTAGTATCGCACTCTACGACAATACAGATACGCAGTATTTT. The chain carries TRBV19 and TRBJ2-3; D is uncertain. The V gene lost 3 bases and the J gene lost 3 bases, with 16 bases spanning the gap. The germline gives CDR1 LNHDA, CDR2 SQIVND (reference sequence). The CDR3 contains 16 residues.

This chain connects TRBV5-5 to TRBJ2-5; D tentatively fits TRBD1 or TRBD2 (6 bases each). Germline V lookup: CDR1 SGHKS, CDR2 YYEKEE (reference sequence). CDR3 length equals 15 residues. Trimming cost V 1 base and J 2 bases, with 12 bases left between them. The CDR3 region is CASSLRRDIQETQYF. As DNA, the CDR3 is TGTGCCAGCAGCTTGCGGAGGGACATACAAGAGACCCAGTACTTC.

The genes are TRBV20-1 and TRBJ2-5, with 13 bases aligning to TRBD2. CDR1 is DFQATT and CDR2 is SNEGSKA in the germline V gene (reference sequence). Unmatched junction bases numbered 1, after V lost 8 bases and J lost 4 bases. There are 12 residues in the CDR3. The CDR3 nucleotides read TGCAGTTGGACTAGCGGGAGAGAGACCCAGTACTTC. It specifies CSWTSGRETQYF.

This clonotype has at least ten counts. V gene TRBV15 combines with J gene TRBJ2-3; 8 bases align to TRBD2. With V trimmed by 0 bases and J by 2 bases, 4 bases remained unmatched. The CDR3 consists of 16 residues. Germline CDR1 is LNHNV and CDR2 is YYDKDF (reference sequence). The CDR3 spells CATSRDAGGVTDTQYF. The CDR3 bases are TGTGCCACCAGCAGAGATGCGGGGGGCGTCACAGATACGCAGTATTTT.

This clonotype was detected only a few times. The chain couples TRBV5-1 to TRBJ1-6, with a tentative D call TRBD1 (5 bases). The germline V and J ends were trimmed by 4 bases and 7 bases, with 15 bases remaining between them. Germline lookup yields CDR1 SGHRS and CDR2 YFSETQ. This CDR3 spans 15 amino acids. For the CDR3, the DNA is TGCGCCAGCAGCCCGTTGGGGCAGGAAAATTCACCCCTCCACTTT. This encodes CASSPLGQENSPLHF.

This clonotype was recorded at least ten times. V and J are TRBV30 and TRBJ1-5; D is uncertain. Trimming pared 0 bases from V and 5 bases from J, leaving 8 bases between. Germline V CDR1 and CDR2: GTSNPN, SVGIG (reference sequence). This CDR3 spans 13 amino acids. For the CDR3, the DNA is TGTGCCTGGAGTGTGGAGAGAGATCAGCCCCAGCATTTT. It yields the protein CAWSVERDQPQHF.

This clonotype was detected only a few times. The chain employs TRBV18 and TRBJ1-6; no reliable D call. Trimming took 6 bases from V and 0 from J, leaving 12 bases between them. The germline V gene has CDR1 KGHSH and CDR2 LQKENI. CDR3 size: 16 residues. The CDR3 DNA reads TGTGCCAGCTCCTCCCGAGGGAGCTCCTATAATTCACCCCTCCACTTT. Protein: CASSSRGSSYNSPLHF.

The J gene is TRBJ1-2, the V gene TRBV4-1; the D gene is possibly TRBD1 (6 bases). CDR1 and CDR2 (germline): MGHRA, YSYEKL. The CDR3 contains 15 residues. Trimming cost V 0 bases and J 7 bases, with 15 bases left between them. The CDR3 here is CASSQEDRWDPGYTF. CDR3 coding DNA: TGCGCCAGCAGCCAAGAAGACAGGTGGGATCCTGGCTACACCTTC.

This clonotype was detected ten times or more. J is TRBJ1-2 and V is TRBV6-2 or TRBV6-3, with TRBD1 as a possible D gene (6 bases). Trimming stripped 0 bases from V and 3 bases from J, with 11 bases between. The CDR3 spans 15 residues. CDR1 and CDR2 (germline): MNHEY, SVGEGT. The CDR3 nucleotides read TGTGCCAGCAGTTACTCGACAGGATACTACTATGGCTACACCTTC. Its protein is CASSYSTGYYYGYTF.

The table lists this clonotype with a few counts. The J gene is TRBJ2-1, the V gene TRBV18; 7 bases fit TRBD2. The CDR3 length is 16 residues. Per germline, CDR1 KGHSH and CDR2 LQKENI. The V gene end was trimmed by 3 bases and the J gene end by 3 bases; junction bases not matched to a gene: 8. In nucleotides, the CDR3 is TGTGCCAGCTCACCCTCATCTAGCGGTTACTACAATGAGCAGTTCTTC. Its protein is CASSPSSSGYYNEQFF.

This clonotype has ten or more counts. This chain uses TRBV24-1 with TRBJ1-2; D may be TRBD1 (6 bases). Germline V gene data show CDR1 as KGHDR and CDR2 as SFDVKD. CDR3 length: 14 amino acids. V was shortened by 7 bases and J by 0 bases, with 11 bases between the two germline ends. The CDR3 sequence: CATRRTEANYGYTF. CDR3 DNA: TGTGCCACCAGAAGGACAGAAGCTAACTATGGCTACACCTTC.

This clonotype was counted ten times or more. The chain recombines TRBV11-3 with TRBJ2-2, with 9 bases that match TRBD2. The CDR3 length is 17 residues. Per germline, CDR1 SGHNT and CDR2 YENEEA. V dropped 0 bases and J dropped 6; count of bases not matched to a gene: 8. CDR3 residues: CASSLDPRGGAAGELFF. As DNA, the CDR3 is TGTGCCAGCAGCTTAGATCCCCGCGGGGGGGCTGCCGGGGAGCTGTTTTTT.

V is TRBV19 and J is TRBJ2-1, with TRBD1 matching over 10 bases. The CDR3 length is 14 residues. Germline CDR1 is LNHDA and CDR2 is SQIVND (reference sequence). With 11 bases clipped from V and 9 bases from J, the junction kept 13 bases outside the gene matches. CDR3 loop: CAPPERDRGGEQFF. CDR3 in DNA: TGTGCCCCCCCGGAGCGGGACAGGGGAGGTGAGCAGTTCTTC.

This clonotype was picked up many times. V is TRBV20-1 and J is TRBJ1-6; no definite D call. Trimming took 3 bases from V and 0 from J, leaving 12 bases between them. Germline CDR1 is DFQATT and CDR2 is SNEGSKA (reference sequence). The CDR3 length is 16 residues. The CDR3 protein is CSASEPRYSYNSPLHF. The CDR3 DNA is TGCAGTGCTAGTGAACCCCGTTACTCCTATAATTCACCCCTCCACTTT.

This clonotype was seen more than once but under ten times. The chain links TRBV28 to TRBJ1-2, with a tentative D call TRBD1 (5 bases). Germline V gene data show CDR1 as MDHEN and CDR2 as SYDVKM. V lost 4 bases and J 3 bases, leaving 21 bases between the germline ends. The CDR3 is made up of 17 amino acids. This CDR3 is CASSSQEGTPLDYGYTF. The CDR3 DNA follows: TGTGCCAGCAGTTCTCAGGAGGGGACCCCTCTTGACTATGGCTACACCTTC.

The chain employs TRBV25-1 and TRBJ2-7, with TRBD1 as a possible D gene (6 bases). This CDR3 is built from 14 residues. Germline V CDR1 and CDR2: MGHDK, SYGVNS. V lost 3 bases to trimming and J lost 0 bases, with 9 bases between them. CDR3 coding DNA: TGTGCCAGCAGTGATGCGGACAGCTCCTACGAGCAGTACTTC. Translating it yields CASSDADSSYEQYF.

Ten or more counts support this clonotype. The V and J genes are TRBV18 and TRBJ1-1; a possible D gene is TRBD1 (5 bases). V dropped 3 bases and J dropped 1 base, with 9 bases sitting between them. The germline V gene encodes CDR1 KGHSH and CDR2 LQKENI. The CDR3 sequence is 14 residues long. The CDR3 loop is CASSPLDRNTEAFF. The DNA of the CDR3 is TGTGCCAGCTCACCCTTAGACAGGAACACTGAAGCTTTCTTT.

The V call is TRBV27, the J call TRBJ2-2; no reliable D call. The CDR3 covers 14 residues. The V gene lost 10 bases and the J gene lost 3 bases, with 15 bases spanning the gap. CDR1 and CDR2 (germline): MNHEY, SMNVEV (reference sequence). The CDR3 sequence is CATSWGQDTGELFF. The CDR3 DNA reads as TGTGCCACTTCCTGGGGTCAGGACACCGGGGAGCTGTTTTTT.

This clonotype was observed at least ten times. In DNA form, the CDR3 reads TGTGCCAGCAGTTTATGGGGGGGAGGTGAAGCTTTCTTT. It encodes CASSLWGGGEAFF. The V gene is TRBV27, the J gene TRBJ1-1, with D tentatively TRBD1 (5 bases). V gave up 1 base and J gave up 7 bases, with 10 bases separating them. Germline loops: CDR1 MNHEY, CDR2 SMNVEV (reference sequence). The CDR3 length is 13 residues.